Listed here is a single TCR beta chain. Its antigen is unknown. This record belongs to a study of cytomegalovirus exposure and HLA in healthy donors. Points from the study as a whole: Near-uniform donor sequencing depth was presumed by presence/absence analyses. In a later analysis, most CMV-associated TCR beta chains appeared HLA-restricted. CMV antigen specificity of a few CMV-associated chains was confirmed in vitro.

Primers included in the PCR were 60 Vbeta and 13 Jbeta primers. Only in-frame clones appear in the TCRdb table, and some are missing; sequencing was by immunoSEQ multiplex PCR. The sample lists about 110,000 clones; about 80% were seen once. The CDR3 consists of 17 residues. The V gene lost 0 bases and the J gene lost 4 bases, with 15 bases spanning the gap. Germline CDR1 and CDR2: MGHRA and YSYEKL. This cohort consisted of healthy bone marrow donors. This chain links TRBV4-1 with TRBJ2-2; maybe TRBD2 (6 bases). Sequencing input: PBMCs. The TCR sequence derives from a man between 25 and 39 years old in good health and CMV-seropositive. The CDR3 loop reads CASSQDRGWRATGELFF. CDR3 DNA sequence: TGCGCCAGCAGCCAAGATCGAGGGTGGAGGGCCACCGGGGAGCTGTTTTTT.